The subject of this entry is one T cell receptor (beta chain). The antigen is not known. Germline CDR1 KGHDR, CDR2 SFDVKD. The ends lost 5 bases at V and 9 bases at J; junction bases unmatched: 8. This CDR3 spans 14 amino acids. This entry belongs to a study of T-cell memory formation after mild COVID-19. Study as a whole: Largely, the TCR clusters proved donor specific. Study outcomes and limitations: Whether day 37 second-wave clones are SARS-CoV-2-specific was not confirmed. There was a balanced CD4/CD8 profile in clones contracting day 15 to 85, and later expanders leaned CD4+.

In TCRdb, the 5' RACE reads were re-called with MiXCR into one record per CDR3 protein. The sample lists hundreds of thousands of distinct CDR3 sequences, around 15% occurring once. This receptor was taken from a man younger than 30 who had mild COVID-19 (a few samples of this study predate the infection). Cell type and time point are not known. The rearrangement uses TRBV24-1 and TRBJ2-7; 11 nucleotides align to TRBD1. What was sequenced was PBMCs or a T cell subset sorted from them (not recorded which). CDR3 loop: CATSGPGQGVGQYF. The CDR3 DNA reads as TGTGCCACCAGTGGCCCGGGACAGGGGGTCGGGCAGTACTTC.